Below, 27 T cell receptor beta chains from the same sample are listed, as sequenced in a study of shared clonotypes between healthy human individuals. Assay used: immunoSEQ multiplex PCR; TCRdb lists only in-frame clones, some missing. Altogether millions of clones are present, approximately 93% being singletons, with the ten largest covering under 0.45%. The specimen sequenced was naive CD4+ T cells from PBMCs. Regarding subset: CD45RA+ positively selected. The receptor set was obtained from a man between 18 and 29 years old in good health. Some clones in this sample may be carry-over from other donors' samples.

This chain links TRBV5-8 with TRBJ1-1, with D uncertain. Germline V gene data show CDR1 as SGHTS and CDR2 as YDEGEE. Between the trimmed V and J ends, which lost 0 bases and 1 base, there was a span of 7 bases. The CDR3 runs 14 residues. Written as DNA, the CDR3 is TGTGCCAGCAGCTTGGGCGGACCGAACACTGAAGCTTTCTTT. Translated, it gives CASSLGGPNTEAFF.

The chain uses TRBV19 and TRBJ1-2; 8 nucleotides line up with TRBD1. CDR1 is LNHDA and CDR2 is SQIVND in the germline V gene (reference sequence). Unmatched junction bases numbered 10, after V lost 4 bases and J lost 6 bases. The CDR3 is 15 amino acids. As DNA, the CDR3 is TGTGCCAGTAGTAGTCTTGACCGGACAGGGAATGGCTACACCTTC. Protein product: CASSSLDRTGNGYTF.

This clone was observed a single time. The chain joins TRBV7-2 to TRBJ2-7; D gene uncertain. There are 12 residues in the CDR3. With 0 bases removed from V and 6 bases from J, the gap between germline ends came to 6 bases. Looked up from germline, CDR1 is SGHTA and CDR2 is FQGNSA. The CDR3 here is CASSLADGEQYF. The DNA for the CDR3 is TGTGCCAGCAGCTTAGCGGACGGCGAGCAGTACTTC.

The chain joins TRBV6-6 to TRBJ1-2; the match to TRBD1 covers 7 bases. The CDR3 length is 16 residues. V trimming: 3 bases; J trimming: 0 bases; junction bases outside the gene matches: 7. Germline V gives CDR1 MNHNY, CDR2 SVGAGI (reference sequence). The CDR3 is CASSYKGQPTNYGYTF. CDR3 nucleotide sequence: TGTGCCAGCAGTTATAAGGGACAGCCTACTAACTATGGCTACACCTTC.

The J gene is TRBJ2-7, the V gene TRBV28; tentative D call: TRBD1 (6 bases). Germline values: CDR1 MDHEN, CDR2 SYDVKM. This CDR3 comprises 16 residues. V gave up 5 bases and J gave up 3 bases, with 20 bases separating them. DNA for the CDR3: TGTGCCAGCAGTGGTTTAGTGGGGCAGGGGTACTACGAGCAGTACTTC. This sequence encodes CASSGLVGQGYYEQYF.

The rearrangement uses TRBV2 and TRBJ2-3; the D is unclear. Per the germline V gene, CDR1 is SNHLY and CDR2 is FYNNEI. Trimming shortened V by 3 bases and J by 3 bases, and 16 bases separated the two germline ends. The CDR3 is 16 amino acids. Written as DNA, the CDR3 is TGTGCCAGCAGTGACAAACCTTCCCGGGCGACAGATACGCAGTATTTT. Residues: CASSDKPSRATDTQYF.

This sequence joins TRBV28 and TRBJ2-2; D is possibly TRBD1 or TRBD2 (5 bases each). The CDR3 totals 17 residues. The ends were cut back, 1 base at V and 2 bases at J, with 14 bases in the middle. Germline V CDR1 and CDR2: MDHEN, SYDVKM. The CDR3 here is CASSLSPGRTNTGELFF. CDR3 nucleotide sequence: TGTGCCAGCAGTTTATCCCCGGGACGGACCAACACCGGGGAGCTGTTTTTT.

V and J are TRBV7-9 and TRBJ2-7; 7 bases align to TRBD1. The trim removed 5 bases at V and 2 bases at J, leaving 9 bases unmatched. The germline gives CDR1 SEHNR, CDR2 FQNEAQ (reference sequence). The CDR3 is 15 amino acids. The CDR3 coding sequence is TGTGCCAGCAGCCTAGGGGGCGTAGGACCCTACGAGCAGTACTTC. It specifies CASSLGGVGPYEQYF.

The rearrangement links TRBV5-1 to TRBJ1-1; the D is unclear. Germline CDR1 and CDR2: SGHRS and YFSETQ. There are 15 residues in the CDR3. Between the trimmed V and J ends, which lost 5 bases and 0 bases, there was a span of 14 bases. The CDR3 DNA reads as TGCGCCAGCAGGGGGAGAGAAATCCTGAACACTGAAGCTTTCTTT. As protein: CASRGREILNTEAFF. Full variable domain (missing parts from reference TRBV5-1 and TRBJ1-1): KAGVTQTPRYLIKTRGQQVTLSCSPISGHRSVSWYQQTPGQGLQFLFEYFSETQRNKGNFPGRFSGRQFSNSRSEMNVSTLELGDSALYLCASRGREILNTEAFFGQGTRLTVV.

Details on this clone: This sample also contains other DNA sequences that code for the same CDR3. This rearrangement joins TRBV7-2 to TRBJ1-4; D is possibly TRBD1 (5 bases). The CDR3 loop spans 14 amino acids. Per the germline V gene, CDR1 is SGHTA and CDR2 is FQGNSA. Trimming cost V 1 base and J 5 bases, with 8 bases left between them. DNA of the CDR3: TGTGCCAGCAGCTTAGTGGCAGGGAATGAAAAACTGTTTTTT. Its protein product is CASSLVAGNEKLFF.

The chain uses TRBV5-1 and TRBJ2-1; 8 bases agree with TRBD2. The V segment lost 4 bases and the J segment 6 bases; nucleotides outside the gene matches: 12. This CDR3 comprises 16 residues. Per germline, CDR1 SGHRS and CDR2 YFSETQ. This chain's CDR3 is CASSGTAGELTNEQFF. The CDR3 DNA is TGCGCCAGCAGCGGTACAGCGGGAGAATTGACCAATGAGCAGTTCTTC.

This chain links TRBV6-1 with TRBJ2-7; D uncertain. This CDR3 contains 10 residues. Germline V gene data show CDR1 as MNHNS and CDR2 as SASEGT. Trimming cost V 6 bases and J 6 bases, with 6 bases left between them. CDR3 bases: TGTGCCAGCAGGGACGGCGAGCAGTACTTC. The encoded protein is CASRDGEQYF.

This clone has a handful of counts. This chain links TRBV2 with TRBJ2-6; unclear D gene. The CDR3 totals 15 residues. Germline CDR1 and CDR2: SNHLY and FYNNEI. Trimming pared 2 bases from V and 0 bases from J, leaving 5 bases between. The CDR3 reads CASSEQSSGANVLTF. The CDR3 DNA follows: TGTGCCAGCAGTGAACAGAGCTCTGGGGCCAACGTCCTGACTTTC. Complete variable domain (other parts from reference TRBV2 and TRBJ2-6): EPEVTQTPSHQVTQMGQEVILRCVPISNHLYFYWYRQILGQKVEFLVSFYNNEISEKSEIFDDQFSVERPDGSNFTLKIRSTKLEDSAMYFCASSEQSSGANVLTFGAGSRLTVL.

The CDR3 sequence is CASSPRAEGQETQYF. CDR3 DNA: TGTGCCAGCAGCCCAAGGGCAGAAGGTCAAGAGACCCAGTACTTC. The V gene is TRBV9, the J gene TRBJ2-5; D is uncertain. The CDR3 runs to 15 residues. Trimming shortened V by 4 bases and J by 2 bases, and 15 bases separated the two germline ends. Germline CDR1 reads SGDLS; CDR2 reads YYNGEE.

This chain links TRBV19 with TRBJ2-1, with 7 bases fitting TRBD2. Looked up from germline, CDR1 is LNHDA and CDR2 is SQIVND (reference sequence). V was pared by 9 bases and J by 7 bases, with 12 bases of the junction left unmatched. CDR3 length: 14 residues. CDR3 amino acids: CARTEAGPKNEQFF. Here the CDR3 DNA reads TGTGCCAGGACTGAAGCGGGGCCAAAAAATGAGCAGTTCTTC.

The chain uses TRBV6-5 and TRBJ1-2, with D maybe TRBD1 (6 bases). The ends were cut back, 2 bases at V and 7 bases at J, with 17 bases in the middle. CDR3 length: 15 residues. The germline CDR1 and CDR2 sequences are MNHEY and SVGAGI. Here the CDR3 reads CASSYTGVTGTGYTF. For the CDR3, the DNA is TGTGCCAGCAGTTACACGGGGGTTACAGGGACTGGCTACACCTTC.

Here the CDR3 reads CASSVTRDSGNTIYF. DNA of the CDR3: TGTGCCAGCAGCGTCACACGGGACTCTGGAAACACCATATATTTT. The chain uses TRBV9 and TRBJ1-3; D unclear. The CDR3 is made up of 15 amino acids. Trimming shortened V by 2 bases and J by 0 bases, and 9 bases separated the two germline ends. CDR1 is SGDLS, CDR2 YYNGEE, per germline.

The rearrangement uses TRBV18 and TRBJ1-2; D is ambiguous. Trimming removed 2 bases at V and 6 bases at J, with 25 bases between. Germline CDR1 KGHSH, CDR2 LQKENI. The CDR3 has 18 amino acids. The CDR3 region is CASSPEEDPTWVGDGYTF. The CDR3 region has the DNA TGTGCCAGCTCACCAGAGGAGGATCCTACCTGGGTAGGCGATGGCTACACCTTC.

The gene calls are TRBV7-2 and TRBJ2-7; TRBD1 matches at 9 bases. This CDR3 contains 15 residues. With 0 bases clipped from V and 3 bases from J, the junction kept 3 bases outside the gene matches. CDR1 and CDR2 from the germline V gene are SGHTA and FQGNSA. Here the CDR3 reads CASSLAGQGGYEQYF. Written as DNA, the CDR3 is TGTGCCAGCAGCTTAGCGGGACAGGGTGGCTACGAGCAGTACTTC.

The chain is built from TRBV7-8 and TRBJ1-2, with 9 bases lining up with TRBD1. The CDR3 contains 13 residues. V gave up 4 bases and J gave up 7 bases; unmatched junction bases: 4. Germline CDR1 and CDR2: SGHVS and FQNEAQ. The CDR3 coding sequence is TGTGCCAGCAGCTGGGACAGGGTTGGTGGCTACACCTTC. Protein product: CASSWDRVGGYTF.

This clone was recorded once. This sequence joins TRBV5-6 and TRBJ2-3, with D unclear. The CDR3 has 16 residues. The germline V gene encodes CDR1 SGHDT and CDR2 YYEEEE. The V and J ends lost 0 bases and 0 bases respectively, with 11 bases between them. The CDR3 reads CASSLAARSSTDTQYF. The CDR3 region has the DNA TGTGCCAGCAGCTTGGCGGCGCGTTCTAGCACAGATACGCAGTATTTT.

This chain connects TRBV30 to TRBJ2-1; a weak D match, TRBD2 (6 bases). CDR1 is GTSNPN and CDR2 is SVGIG in the germline V gene (reference sequence). This CDR3 spans 15 amino acids. Trimming removed 5 bases from V and 0 bases from J, with 14 bases in between. CDR3 protein: CAWSEGRSSYNEQFF. The CDR3 DNA reads TGTGCCTGGTCAGAAGGGAGGAGCTCCTACAATGAGCAGTTCTTC. The full variable domain, rest sourced from reference TRBV30 and TRBJ2-1, is SQTIHQWPATLVQPVGSPLSLECTVEGTSNPNLYWYRQAAGRGLQLLFYSVGIGQISSEVPQNLSASRPQDRQFILSSKKLLLSDSGFYLCAWSEGRSSYNEQFFGPGTRLTVL.

This CDR3 is CASSLGGGAASYEQYF. The CDR3 nucleotides are TGTGCCAGCAGCTTAGGCGGCGGGGCGGCAAGCTACGAGCAGTACTTC. The V gene is TRBV7-3, the J gene TRBJ2-7, with a weak D call TRBD2 (6 bases). Looked up from germline, CDR1 is SGHTA and CDR2 is FQGTGA. This CDR3 is built from 16 residues. The V end was cut by 2 bases, the J end by 3 bases, with 17 bases between.

V gene TRBV6-1 combines with J gene TRBJ2-3, with TRBD2 matching over 8 bases. Looked up from germline, CDR1 is MNHNS and CDR2 is SASEGT. The J segment lost 0 bases and the V segment lost 8 bases, leaving 4 bases of the junction unmatched. This CDR3 is built from 14 residues. The CDR3 region has the DNA TGTGCCAGCTGGCTAGCGGGTAGCACAGATACGCAGTATTTT. This gives the protein CASWLAGSTDTQYF.

The chain is built from TRBV5-4 and TRBJ2-3; tentative D call: TRBD2 (6 bases). V was cut by 4 bases and J by 0 bases, with 12 bases left in between. CDR3 length: 15 residues. Germline V gives CDR1 SGHNT, CDR2 YYREEE (reference sequence). CDR3 nucleotide sequence: TGTGCCAGCAGCCCCGGAGGGGAAAGCACAGATACGCAGTATTTT. It specifies CASSPGGESTDTQYF.

The V gene is TRBV30, the J gene TRBJ2-7; D remains ambiguous. Per germline, CDR1 GTSNPN and CDR2 SVGIG (reference sequence). CDR3 length equals 16 residues. V lost 2 bases to trimming and J lost 0 bases, with 17 bases between them. CDR3 nucleotide sequence: TGTGCCTGGAGTCGACCCGACGGATCAAGCTCCTACGAGCAGTACTTC. It translates to CAWSRPDGSSSYEQYF. The full variable domain, completed using reference TRBV30 and TRBJ2-7, is SQTIHQWPATLVQPVGSPLSLECTVEGTSNPNLYWYRQAAGRGLQLLFYSVGIGQISSEVPQNLSASRPQDRQFILSSKKLLLSDSGFYLCAWSRPDGSSSYEQYFGPGTRLTVT.

Remarks on this clone: Distinct nucleotide sequences in the sample also encode this CDR3. The chain recombines TRBV5-1 with TRBJ1-2, with D perhaps matching TRBD1 (5 bases). V was cut by 1 base and J by 6 bases, with 7 bases left in between. Germline CDR1 is SGHRS and CDR2 is YFSETQ. The CDR3 consists of 12 residues. The CDR3 bases are TGCGCCAGCAGCTTGCAGGGTGATGGCTACACCTTC. Protein product: CASSLQGDGYTF.